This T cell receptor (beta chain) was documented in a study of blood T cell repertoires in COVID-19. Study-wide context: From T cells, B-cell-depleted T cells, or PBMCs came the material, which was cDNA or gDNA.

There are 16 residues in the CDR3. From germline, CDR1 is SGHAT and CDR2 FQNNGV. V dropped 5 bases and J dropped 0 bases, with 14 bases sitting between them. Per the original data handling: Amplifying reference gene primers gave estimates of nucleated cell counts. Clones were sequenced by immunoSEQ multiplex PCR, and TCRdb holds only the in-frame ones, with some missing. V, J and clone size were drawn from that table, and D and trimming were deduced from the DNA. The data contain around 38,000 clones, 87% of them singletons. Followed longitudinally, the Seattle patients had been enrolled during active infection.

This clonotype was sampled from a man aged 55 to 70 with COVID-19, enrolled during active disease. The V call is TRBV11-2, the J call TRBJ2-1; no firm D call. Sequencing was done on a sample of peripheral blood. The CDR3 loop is CASSLLSGSSYNEQFF. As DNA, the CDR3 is TGTGCCAGCAGCCTCCTTTCAGGAAGCTCCTACAATGAGCAGTTCTTC.